This T cell receptor beta chain comes out of a study of CD8 T cells in Susac syndrome (dated by TCRdb to between 2018 and 2020). With regard to the full study: Repertoire sequencing was used to test whether CD8+ T cell activation and differentiation in Susac syndrome was antigen driven. CD8+ T cell repertoire clonality was compared between around eleven healthy donors, some 14 Susac syndrome patients and 15 or so multiple sclerosis patients.

Peripheral blood CD8+ and CD4+ T cells from healthy donors, Susac syndrome patients and multiple sclerosis patients were profiled by high-throughput TCR beta sequencing. Multiple sclerosis controls were treatment-naive patients with stable or active relapsing-remitting disease fulfilling revised McDonald criteria. CD8+ TEMRA cells were enriched by FACS, while bulk CD8+ and CD4+ T cells were purified by magnetic negative isolation. Blood was collected in EDTA tubes and processed within 24 hours, with PBMCs isolated through density gradient centrifugation. PBMCs intended for TCR sequencing were frozen in liquid nitrogen and were later thawed in a 37 degrees C water bath. The sorted or isolated CD4+, CD8+ and CD8+ TEMRA cells reached a purity of at least 90%. Results and caveats for the whole study, not just this receptor: The TCR sequencing and HLA analysis was acknowledged to have included a relatively small number of individuals.

For CDR1 and CDR2, the germline V gene lists SGHDT and YYEEEE. Trimming costs V 4 bases and J 8 bases, and their ends lie 9 bases apart. The CDR3 runs 11 amino acids, cysteine and phenylalanine included. Only the CDR3 DNA stays, 33 bases, in frame from base 1. Regarding this clonotype: The clone's antigen remains unknown. No base qualities exist here, and no much larger clone lies one base off it.

RNA was extracted using the RNeasy kit, and roughly 0.5 to 1 ug of the RNA was reverse transcribed with random hexamers. The immunoSEQ multiplex PCR assay, which covers 54 Vbeta and 13 Jbeta segments, was used to amplify TCR beta CDR3 regions. Bias from PCR amplification was corrected by using a synthetic template baseline for primer optimization and for computational correction. As for the authors' bioinformatics: Only productive sequences were kept, with reads annotated to V, D and J genes according to IMGT and analyzed in immunoSEQ Analyzer. To calculate clonality, Shannon entropy was normalized by log2 of the number of productive unique sequences and then subtracted from one. For each patient and control, public and private clones were evaluated among the 100 most prevalent clones. A clone was defined as Susac-specific if it was absent from the healthy and MS cohorts, from around 960 published viral clones and from other ImmuneACCESS disease sequences. TCRdb handled the public reads itself, with Q25 trimming in fastp and clone calling in MiXCR, and kept productive beta chains. Merged by CDR3 protein, the rows form single entries marked with the most common genes and DNA. The V and J calls and clone size are TCRdb's, not the authors'. The sample contains roughly 150,000 distinct CDR3 sequences, over 85% of them found a single time. The top ten clonotypes cover about 0.19% of the sample.

The receptor chain draws on TRBV5-6 and TRBJ1-2; D gene: possibly TRBD1, on 5 matching bases. The clonotype originates from a human donor with multiple sclerosis. Sequencing used CD8+ T cells from PBMCs. At the DNA level, the sequence is TGTGCCAGCAGCACGGGACTGGGCTACACCTTC. It is translated as CASSTGLGYTF. The full variable domain, with segments outside the CDR3 supplied by the reference TRBV5-6 and TRBJ1-2 proteins, appears as DAGVTQSPTHLIKTRGQQVTLRCSPKSGHDTVSWYQQALGQGPQFIFQYYEEEERQRGNFPDRFSGHQFPNYSSELNVNALLLGDSALYLCASSTGLGYTFGSGTRLTVV.